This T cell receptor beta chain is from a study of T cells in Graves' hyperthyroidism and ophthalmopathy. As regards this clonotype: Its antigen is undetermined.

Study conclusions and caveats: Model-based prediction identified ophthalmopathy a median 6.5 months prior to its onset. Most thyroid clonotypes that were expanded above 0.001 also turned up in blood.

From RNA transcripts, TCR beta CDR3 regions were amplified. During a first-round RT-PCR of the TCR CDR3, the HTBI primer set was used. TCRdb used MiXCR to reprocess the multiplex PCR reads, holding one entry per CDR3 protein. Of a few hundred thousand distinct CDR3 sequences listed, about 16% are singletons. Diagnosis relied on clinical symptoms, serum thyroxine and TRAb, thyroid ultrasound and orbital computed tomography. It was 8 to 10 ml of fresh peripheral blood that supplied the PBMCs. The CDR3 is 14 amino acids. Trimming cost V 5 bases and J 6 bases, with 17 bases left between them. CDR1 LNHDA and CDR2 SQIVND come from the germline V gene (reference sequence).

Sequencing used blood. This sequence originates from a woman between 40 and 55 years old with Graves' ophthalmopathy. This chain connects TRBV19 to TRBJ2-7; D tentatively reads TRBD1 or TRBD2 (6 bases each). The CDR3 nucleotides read TGTGCCAGTAGTTGGCAGGGGACTTACGGCGAGCAGTACTTC. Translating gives CASSWQGTYGEQYF.